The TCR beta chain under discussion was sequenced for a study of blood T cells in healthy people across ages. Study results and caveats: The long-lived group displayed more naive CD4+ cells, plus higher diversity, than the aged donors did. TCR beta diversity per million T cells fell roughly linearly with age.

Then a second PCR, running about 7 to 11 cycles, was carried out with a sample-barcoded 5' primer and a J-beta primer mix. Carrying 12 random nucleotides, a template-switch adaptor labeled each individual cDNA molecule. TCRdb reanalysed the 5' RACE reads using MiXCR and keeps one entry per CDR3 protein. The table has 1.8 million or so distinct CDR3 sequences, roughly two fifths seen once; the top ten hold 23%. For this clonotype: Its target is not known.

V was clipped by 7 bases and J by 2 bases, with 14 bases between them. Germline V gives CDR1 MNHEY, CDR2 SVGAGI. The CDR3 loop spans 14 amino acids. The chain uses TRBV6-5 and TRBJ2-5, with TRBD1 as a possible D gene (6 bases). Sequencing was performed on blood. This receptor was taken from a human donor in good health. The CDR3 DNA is TGTGCCAGCAAGATAAGGACAGCACAAGAGACCCAGTACTTC. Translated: CASKIRTAQETQYF.